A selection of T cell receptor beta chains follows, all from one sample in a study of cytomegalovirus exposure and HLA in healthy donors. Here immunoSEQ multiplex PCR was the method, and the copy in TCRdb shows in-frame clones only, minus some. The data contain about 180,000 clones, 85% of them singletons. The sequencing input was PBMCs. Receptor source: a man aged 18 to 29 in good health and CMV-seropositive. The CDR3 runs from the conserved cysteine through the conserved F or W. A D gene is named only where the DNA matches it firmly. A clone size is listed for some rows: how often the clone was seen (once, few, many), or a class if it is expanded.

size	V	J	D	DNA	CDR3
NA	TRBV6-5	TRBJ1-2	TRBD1	TGTGCCAGCAGTTACTCTCGACAGGGGGGTGGCTACACCTTC	CASSYSRQGGGYTF
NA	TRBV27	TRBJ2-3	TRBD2	TGTGCCAGCAGCGGTAGCGGGGCCTTCACAGATACGCAGTATTTT	CASSGSGAFTDTQYF
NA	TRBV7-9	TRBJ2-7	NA	TGTGCCAGCAGCTTACTTCAACAGAACCCCACCTACGAGCAGTACTTC	CASSLLQQNPTYEQYF
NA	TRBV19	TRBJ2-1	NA	TGTGCCAGTAGTATGGGGCCTCCGCACGCCTACAATGAGCAGTTCTTC	CASSMGPPHAYNEQFF
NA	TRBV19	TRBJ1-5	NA	TGTGCCAGTAGTCCCCCACTACAGGATCAGCCCCAGCATTTT	CASSPPLQDQPQHF
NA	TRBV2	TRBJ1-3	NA	TGTGCCAGCAGTGAAGCGAGAAGAGGGCCTGGAAACACCATATATTTT	CASSEARRGPGNTIYF
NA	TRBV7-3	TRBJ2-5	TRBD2	TGTGCCAGCAGCGACCGGACTAGCGGGATGCGAGAGACCCAGTACTTC	CASSDRTSGMRETQYF
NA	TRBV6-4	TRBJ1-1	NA	TGTGCCAGCAGTGACGGAACAGGTTTGGGTGACACTGAAGCTTTCTTT	CASSDGTGLGDTEAFF
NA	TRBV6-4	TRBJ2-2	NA	TGTGCCAGCAGTGAAACCGGGTCCAACACCGGGGAGCTGTTTTTT	CASSETGSNTGELFF
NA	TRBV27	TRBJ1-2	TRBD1	TGTGCCAGCAGCCCGGACAGGGTCGGGCGCTACACCTTC	CASSPDRVGRYTF
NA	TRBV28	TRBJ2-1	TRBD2	TGTGCCAGCAGTTGGACTAGCGGGGGGCCTGCCCCCTCCATCTTC	CASSWTSGGPAPSIF
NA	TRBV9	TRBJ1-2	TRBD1	TGTGCCAGCAGCTCCCGGACAGGAGGCTACACCTTC	CASSSRTGGYTF
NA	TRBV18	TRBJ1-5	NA	TGTGCCAGCTCCCGGGACACCAATCAGCCCCAGCATTTT	CASSRDTNQPQHF
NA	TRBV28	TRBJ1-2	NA	TGTGCCAGCAGTCCCAGGGTAAACTATGGCTACACCTTC	CASSPRVNYGYTF
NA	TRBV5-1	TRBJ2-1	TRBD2	TGCGCCAGCAGCTCCACTAGCGGGGGATACAATGAGCAGTTCTTC	CASSSTSGGYNEQFF
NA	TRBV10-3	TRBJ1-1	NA	TGTGCCATCAGTGGTCGGGGAGGGGATGAAGCTTTCTTT	CAISGRGGDEAFF
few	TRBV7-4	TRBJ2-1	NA	TGTGCCAGCAGCATAAGGGGGGGGCTTGGCGATGAGCAGTTCTTC	CASSIRGGLGDEQFF
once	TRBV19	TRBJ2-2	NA	TGTGCCAGTAGTATCAGGGTGGGGGAGCTGTTTTTT	CASSIRVGELFF
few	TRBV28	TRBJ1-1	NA	TGTGCCAGCAGGAGACAGCTGAACACTGAAGCTTTCTTT	CASRRQLNTEAFF
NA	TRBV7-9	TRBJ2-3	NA	TGTGCCAGCAGCTTAAGTAGCGAGTTCCCGTATTTT	CASSLSSEFPYF
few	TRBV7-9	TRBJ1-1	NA	TGTGCCAGCAGCTTACTCCTAGTCTTAGGTGAAGCTTTCTTT	CASSLLLVLGEAFF
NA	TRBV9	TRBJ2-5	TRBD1	TGTGCCAGCAGCGTTCGACAGGGGGCGGGAGAGACCCAGTACTTC	CASSVRQGAGETQYF
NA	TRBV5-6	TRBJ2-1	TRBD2	TGTGCCAGCAGCTGGTGGGCGGGAGCGATCAATGAGCAGTTCTTC	CASSWWAGAINEQFF
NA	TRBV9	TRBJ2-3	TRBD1	TGTGCCAGCAGCCCCCAGGGGGTCGCAGATACGCAGTATTTT	CASSPQGVADTQYF
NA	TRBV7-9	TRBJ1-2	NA	TGTGCCAGCAGCTTAAGAGGCGGGAATGGCTACACCTTC	CASSLRGGNGYTF
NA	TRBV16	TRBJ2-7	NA	TGTGCCAGCAGCCAATGGCCGCAGGGCCAACCCTACGAGCAGTACTTC	CASSQWPQGQPYEQYF
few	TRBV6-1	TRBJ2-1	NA	TGTGCCTCCCCGAGGGGGGGCCCAAATGAGCAGTTCTTC	CASPRGGPNEQFF
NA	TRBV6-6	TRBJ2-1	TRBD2	TGTGCCAGCACCCAGAGTCTAGCGGGGGAGGGTGAGCAGTTCTTC	CASTQSLAGEGEQFF
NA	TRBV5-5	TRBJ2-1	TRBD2	TGTGCCAGCAGAGCGGGGGGGACCAATGAGCAGTTCTTC	CASRAGGTNEQFF
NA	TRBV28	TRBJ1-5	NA	TGTGCCAGCAGTTACCGGGGTAGGGCTCGCAATCAGCCCCAGCATTTT	CASSYRGRARNQPQHF
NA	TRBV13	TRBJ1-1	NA	TGTGCCAGCAGCTTTCGTGGGGCAGAAGCTTTCTTT	CASSFRGAEAFF
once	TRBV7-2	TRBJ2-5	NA	TGTGCCAGCAGCTCTTACACGCAAGAGACCCAGTACTTC	CASSSYTQETQYF
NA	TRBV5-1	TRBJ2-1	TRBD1	TGCGCCAGCAGACCAGAGGGGGCGGCTATGAATGAGCAGTTCTTC	CASRPEGAAMNEQFF
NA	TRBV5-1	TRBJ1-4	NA	TGCGCCAGCAGTCCGGGTGGATCAGGGGTGGATGAAAAACTGTTTTTT	CASSPGGSGVDEKLFF
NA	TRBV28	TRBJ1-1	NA	TGTGCCAGCGAAACCAGGTTGAACACTGAAGCTTTCTTT	CASETRLNTEAFF
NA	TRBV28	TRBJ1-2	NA	TGTGCCAGCAGTTTAGGAACAGACCACTATGGCTACACCTTC	CASSLGTDHYGYTF
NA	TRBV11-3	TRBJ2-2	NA	TGTGCCAGCAGCGTTCCCAGGGAATCGCACACCGGGGAGCTGTTTTTT	CASSVPRESHTGELFF
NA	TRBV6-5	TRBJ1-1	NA	TGTGCCAGCAGTTACTCCCCTCCTGAAGCTTTCTTT	CASSYSPPEAFF
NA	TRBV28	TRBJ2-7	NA	TGTGCCAGCAGTTTTGCGGACAGCTCCTACGAGCAGTACTTC	CASSFADSSYEQYF
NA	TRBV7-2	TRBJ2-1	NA	TGTGCCAGCAGCTTAGTCGACTTTTACAATGAGCAGTTCTTC	CASSLVDFYNEQFF
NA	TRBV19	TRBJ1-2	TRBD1	TGTGCCAGTAGTATTGGGACAGGTCTTCAGGGCTATGGCTACACCTTC	CASSIGTGLQGYGYTF
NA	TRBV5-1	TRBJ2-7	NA	TGCGCCAGCAGCAGAACAGGGAAGTCCTACGAGCAGTACTTC	CASSRTGKSYEQYF
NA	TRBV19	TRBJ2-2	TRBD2	TGTGCCAGTGAGAAGAGAGATACTAGCGGGAGAATCCTCACCGGGGAGCTGTTTTTT	CASEKRDTSGRILTGELFF
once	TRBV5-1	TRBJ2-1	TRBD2	TGCGCCAGCAGCTTGCGTCTAGCGGGGGGTTATGAGCAGTTCTTC	CASSLRLAGGYEQFF